Below, 27 T cell receptor beta chains from the same sample are listed, as sequenced in a study of OX40 agonist ivuxolimab in advanced cancers. Profiling relied on immunoSEQ multiplex PCR, and the TCRdb table lists in-frame clones only, not all of them. The sample lists about 84,000 clones, around 90% occurring once. This material consisted of CD4+ or CD8+ T cells sorted from blood, taken in a trial of the OX40 agonist ivuxolimab. These receptors were obtained from an adult with an advanced solid tumor such as melanoma, head and neck, liver or kidney cancer.

The chain uses TRBV5-1 and TRBJ1-6; D is ambiguous. V lost 0 bases and J 8 bases, leaving 6 bases between the germline ends. The CDR3 spans 13 residues. Germline lookup yields CDR1 SGHRS and CDR2 YFSETQ. CDR3 residues: CASSLAPDSPLHF. The CDR3 DNA is TGCGCCAGCAGCTTGGCCCCGGATTCACCCCTCCACTTT.

The J gene is TRBJ2-1, the V gene TRBV19, with TRBD1 as a possible D gene (5 bases). The CDR3 runs 15 residues. Germline V lookup: CDR1 LNHDA, CDR2 SQIVND (reference sequence). Trimming removed 4 bases from V and 13 bases from J, with 23 bases in between. The CDR3 sequence is CASSSRQLAAPQQFF. The CDR3 coding sequence is TGTGCCAGTAGTAGTAGACAGTTGGCCGCACCCCAACAGTTCTTC.

The CDR3 DNA reads as TGTGCCATCAGTAGCGGAGAGATTAACAATGAGCAGTTCTTC. It specifies CAISSGEINNEQFF. This chain links TRBV10-3 with TRBJ2-1; D possibly corresponds to TRBD2 (5 bases). V was trimmed by 5 bases and J by 5 bases, leaving 13 bases between them. CDR1 is ENHRY, CDR2 SYGVKD, per germline. The CDR3 sequence is 14 residues long.

V gene TRBV7-9 combines with J gene TRBJ2-5; 7 positions agree with TRBD1. V gave up 4 bases and J gave up 4 bases; unmatched junction bases: 6. This CDR3 is built from 14 residues. Germline loops: CDR1 SEHNR, CDR2 FQNEAQ (reference sequence). CDR3 DNA sequence: TGTGCCAGCAGCTCTACAGGGGCGGGAGAGACCCAGTACTTC. Protein sequence: CASSSTGAGETQYF.

The chain recombines TRBV6-5 with TRBJ1-2; the D gene is possibly TRBD1 (5 bases). Trimming cost V 7 bases and J 7 bases, with 19 bases left between them. The germline V gene encodes CDR1 MNHEY and CDR2 SVGAGI. The CDR3 consists of 14 residues. The CDR3 bases are TGTGCCAGCATGGGCAGGGTGATGTATAGTGGCTACACCTTC. Its translation: CASMGRVMYSGYTF.

The chain has TRBV7-8 and TRBJ2-4; D may be TRBD1 (6 bases). Germline V CDR1 and CDR2: SGHVS, FQNEAQ. This CDR3 is built from 14 residues. The germline V and J ends were trimmed by 4 bases and 7 bases, with 14 bases remaining between them. The CDR3 loop is CASSSGAKGNIQYF. The CDR3, as DNA: TGTGCCAGCAGCTCAGGGGCCAAGGGGAACATTCAGTACTTC. Drawing the rest from reference TRBV7-8 and TRBJ2-4, the complete variable domain is GAGVSQSPRYKVAKRGQDVALRCDPISGHVSLFWYQQALGQGPEFLTYFQNEAQLDKSGLPSDRFFAERPEGSVSTLKIQRTQQEDSAVYLCASSSGAKGNIQYFGAGTRLSVL.

Only a few counts were recorded for this clone. V usage is TRBV2 and J usage is TRBJ2-5, with 10 positions matching TRBD2. In germline, CDR1 is SNHLY, CDR2 FYNNEI. Trimming cost V 4 bases and J 4 bases; bases outside gene matches: 6. This CDR3 region has 15 residues. CDR3 in DNA: TGTGCCAGCAGTGTAGCTAGCGGGGGATCAGAGACCCAGTACTTC. It encodes CASSVASGGSETQYF.

The genes are TRBV7-9 and TRBJ2-5, with D uncertain. This CDR3 comprises 12 residues. The germline V and J ends were trimmed by 7 bases and 5 bases, with 11 bases remaining between them. Germline assignment: CDR1 SEHNR and CDR2 FQNEAQ (reference sequence). CDR3 in DNA: TGTGCCAGCAACCATTTGGTGGAGACCCAGTACTTC. It encodes CASNHLVETQYF. Full variable domain (remainder filled in from reference TRBV7-9 and TRBJ2-5): DTGVSQNPRHKITKRGQNVTFRCDPISEHNRLYWYRQTLGQGPEFLTYFQNEAQLEKSRLLSDRFSAERPKGSFSTLEIQRTEQGDSAMYLCASNHLVETQYFGPGTRLLVL.

The V and J genes are TRBV27 and TRBJ2-1, with D tentatively TRBD1 (6 bases). Germline lookup yields CDR1 MNHEY and CDR2 SMNVEV (reference sequence). V was clipped by 5 bases and J by 6 bases, with 14 bases between them. The CDR3 spans 14 residues. CDR3 sequence (DNA): TGTGCCAGCAGTGACACAGGGTGGGCCAATGAGCAGTTCTTC. Amino acid sequence: CASSDTGWANEQFF.

J is TRBJ2-3 and V is TRBV7-9; D remains unclear. CDR1 is SEHNR, CDR2 FQNEAQ, per germline (reference sequence). Trimming removed 5 bases from V and 5 bases from J, with 11 bases in between. The CDR3 extends over 13 amino acids. CDR3 sequence: CASSMIVLDTQYF. The CDR3 coding sequence is TGTGCCAGCAGCATGATAGTCTTAGATACGCAGTATTTT.

The V call is TRBV28, the J call TRBJ1-1; 7 bases match TRBD1. The V and J ends lost 6 bases and 7 bases, in that order; junction bases with no gene match: 5. This CDR3 has 12 amino acids. Germline CDR1 and CDR2: MDHEN and SYDVKM. CDR3 sequence: CASRQGHDEAFF. CDR3 nucleotide sequence: TGTGCCAGCAGACAGGGGCATGATGAAGCTTTCTTT.

This rearrangement joins TRBV30 to TRBJ1-2; D is ambiguous. This CDR3 comprises 14 residues. Trimming removed 0 bases at V and 3 bases at J, with 11 bases between. Germline-derived CDR1 and CDR2 are GTSNPN and SVGIG (reference sequence). This CDR3 is CAWSVGRRDYGYTF. The CDR3 DNA reads TGTGCCTGGAGTGTAGGAAGGCGAGACTATGGCTACACCTTC. Filled out from reference TRBV30 and TRBJ1-2, the complete variable domain reads SQTIHQWPATLVQPVGSPLSLECTVEGTSNPNLYWYRQAAGRGLQLLFYSVGIGQISSEVPQNLSASRPQDRQFILSSKKLLLSDSGFYLCAWSVGRRDYGYTFGSGTRLTVV.

This chain uses TRBV6-1 with TRBJ2-5, with D hard to call. Germline CDR1 is MNHNS and CDR2 is SASEGT. The CDR3 spans 16 residues. Trimming cost V 3 bases and J 2 bases, with 16 bases left between them. Written as DNA, the CDR3 is TGTGCCAGCAGTGAGGCTGGCGGCAGTTTACAAGAGACCCAGTACTTC. It is translated as CASSEAGGSLQETQYF.

This chain connects TRBV5-6 to TRBJ1-1, with 7 bases that match TRBD1. From germline, CDR1 is SGHDT and CDR2 YYEEEE. The CDR3 runs to 15 residues. V was pared by 0 bases and J by 3 bases, with 5 bases of the junction left unmatched. The CDR3 loop is CASSLGSRGDTEAFF. The CDR3 bases are TGTGCCAGCAGCTTGGGCAGCAGGGGGGACACTGAAGCTTTCTTT.

CDR3 nucleotides: TGTGCCAGCAGTCTCGGGAGACTTTTGGGCAATGAGCAGTTCTTC. It encodes CASSLGRLLGNEQFF. The V gene is TRBV27, the J gene TRBJ2-1, with a tentative D call TRBD2 (6 bases). CDR1 is MNHEY and CDR2 is SMNVEV in the germline V gene (reference sequence). Trimming took 5 bases from V and 6 from J, leaving 17 bases between them. The CDR3 runs 15 residues.

This chain uses TRBV2 with TRBJ2-5; 11 positions agree with TRBD2. The end of the DNA fits TRBJ2-7 better, so the J call may be wrong. Germline V gene data show CDR1 as SNHLY and CDR2 as FYNNEI. This CDR3 is 16 amino acids long. CDR3 loop: CASSVTSSGRASEQYF. The CDR3 DNA reads as TGTGCCAGCAGTGTCACGAGTAGCGGGAGGGCTTCCGAGCAGTACTTC.

This chain links TRBV28 with TRBJ1-5; the D is unclear. V was cut by 4 bases and J by 2 bases, with 9 bases left in between. The CDR3 consists of 14 residues. Germline-derived CDR1 and CDR2 are MDHEN and SYDVKM. CDR3 coding DNA: TGTGCCAGCAGTTCAGGCCCAGGCAATCAGCCCCAGCATTTT. Its protein is CASSSGPGNQPQHF.

The chain links TRBV9 to TRBJ2-1; 7 bases align to TRBD2. The J segment lost 8 bases and the V segment lost 0 bases, leaving 8 bases of the junction unmatched. Germline values: CDR1 SGDLS, CDR2 YYNGEE. The CDR3 consists of 15 residues. The CDR3 DNA sequence: TGTGCCAGCAGCGTAGAGGCGAGCGGGGAGCATGAGCAGTTCTTC. Amino acids: CASSVEASGEHEQFF.

V gene TRBV5-1 combines with J gene TRBJ2-7, with 7 nucleotides matching TRBD1. Germline loops: CDR1 SGHRS, CDR2 YFSETQ. The CDR3 length is 14 residues. V was pared by 0 bases and J by 3 bases, with 3 bases of the junction left unmatched. The CDR3 nucleotides read TGCGCCAGCAGCTTGGGGGACAGAATCTACGAGCAGTACTTC. Amino acids: CASSLGDRIYEQYF.

The chain combines TRBV10-3 with TRBJ2-3, with 10 bases matching TRBD2. V gave up 8 bases and J gave up 1 base; unmatched junction bases: 0. Germline V gives CDR1 ENHRY, CDR2 SYGVKD. CDR3 size: 13 residues. CDR3: CAIGTSGTDTQYF. The CDR3 DNA follows: TGTGCCATCGGGACTAGCGGCACAGATACGCAGTATTTT.

V gene TRBV27 combines with J gene TRBJ2-1; 9 nucleotides agree with TRBD2. The trim removed 9 bases at V and 4 bases at J, leaving 7 bases unmatched. This CDR3 spans 14 amino acids. Germline V lookup: CDR1 MNHEY, CDR2 SMNVEV (reference sequence). For the CDR3, the DNA is TGTGCCAGTAAACTCCTAGCGGGGTACAATGAGCAGTTCTTC. It codes for CASKLLAGYNEQFF.

The chain combines TRBV7-3 with TRBJ1-2, with a possible D match to TRBD1 (5 bases). This CDR3 region has 15 residues. Between the trimmed V and J ends, which lost 1 base and 7 bases, there was a span of 16 bases. Per the germline V gene, CDR1 is SGHTA and CDR2 is FQGTGA. The CDR3 here is CASSLIAGSSGGYTF. In DNA, the CDR3 is TGTGCCAGCAGCTTAATAGCAGGGTCTTCGGGTGGCTACACCTTC.

The V call is TRBV10-2, the J call TRBJ1-4, with 11 bases lining up with TRBD1. J gave up 8 bases and V 8 bases, and 7 bases lay outside the gene matches. Germline CDR1 reads WSHSY; CDR2 reads SAAADI. This CDR3 is 14 amino acids long. The CDR3 protein is CASSGQGAREKLFF. The DNA for the CDR3 is TGCGCCAGCTCCGGACAGGGGGCGAGGGAAAAACTGTTTTTT.

V and J are TRBV4-1 and TRBJ1-2; possibly TRBD1 for D (5 bases). This CDR3 is 15 amino acids long. V dropped 0 bases and J dropped 5 bases, with 13 bases sitting between them. Germline V gene lookup returns CDR1 MGHRA and CDR2 YSYEKL. In nucleotides, the CDR3 is TGCGCCAGCAGCCAAGATTCGGGGGGAACATATGGCTACACCTTC. Protein: CASSQDSGGTYGYTF.

The CDR3 loop is CASSSRLAGGNEQFF. The CDR3 region has the DNA TGTGCCAGCAGCTCCCGACTAGCGGGGGGGAATGAGCAGTTCTTC. The genes are TRBV7-9 and TRBJ2-1, with 14 bases that match TRBD2. The V gene end was trimmed by 4 bases and the J gene end by 7 bases; junction bases not matched to a gene: 3. Germline V gene sequence: CDR1 SEHNR, CDR2 FQNEAQ (reference sequence). The CDR3 is 15 amino acids.

This rearrangement joins TRBV9 to TRBJ2-4; 8 nucleotides align to TRBD1. Per the germline V gene, CDR1 is SGDLS and CDR2 is YYNGEE. CDR3 length: 17 amino acids. The junction had 14 bases not matched to a gene; V was cut back by 0 bases and J by 9 bases. The DNA of the CDR3 is TGTGCCAGCAGCGTAGTGGCAGGGGGCGCGGGTACTGTCATTCAGTACTTC. This gives the protein CASSVVAGGAGTVIQYF.

The chain combines TRBV7-2 with TRBJ2-5; 7 bases fit TRBD2. V shed 5 bases and J 4 bases; nucleotides not matched to a gene: 10. The CDR3 runs 15 residues. The germline gives CDR1 SGHTA, CDR2 FQGNSA. The CDR3 reads CASSRMGLQLETQYF. The CDR3 DNA reads as TGTGCCAGCAGCCGTATGGGACTACAGTTAGAGACCCAGTACTTC.